This TCR beta chain was retrieved from a study of cytotoxic CD8 clonotypes in ibrutinib-treated CLL. Germline values: CDR1 SGHRS, CDR2 YFSETQ. The CDR3 has 14 residues. V lost 2 bases, J lost 4 bases, and 9 bases lay in between. Clones were sequenced by immunoSEQ multiplex PCR, and TCRdb holds only the in-frame ones, with some missing. This table has about 200,000 clones, around 75% appearing once. Specimen: PBMCs, collected after 12 months of ibrutinib treatment. V gene TRBV5-1 combines with J gene TRBJ1-4, with D possibly TRBD1 on 6 matching bases. The sequence was collected from a human donor with chronic lymphocytic leukemia. CDR3 protein: CASSFGQYNEKLFF. The CDR3 DNA follows: TGCGCCAGCAGCTTCGGACAGTATAATGAAAAACTGTTTTTT.